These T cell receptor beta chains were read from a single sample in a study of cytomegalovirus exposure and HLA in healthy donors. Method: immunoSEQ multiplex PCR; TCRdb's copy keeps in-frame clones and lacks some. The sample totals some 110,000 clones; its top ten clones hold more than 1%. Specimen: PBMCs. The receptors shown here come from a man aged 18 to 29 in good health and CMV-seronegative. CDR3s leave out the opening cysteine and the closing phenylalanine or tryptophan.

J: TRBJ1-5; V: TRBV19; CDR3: ASSLWADISNQPQH
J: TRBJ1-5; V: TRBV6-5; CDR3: ASRPSGRGQPQH
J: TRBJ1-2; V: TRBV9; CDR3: ASSAAGTGNRIVYGYT
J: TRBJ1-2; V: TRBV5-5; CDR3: ASSLIQTWGYT
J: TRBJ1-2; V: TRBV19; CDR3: ASSFPGEANYGYT
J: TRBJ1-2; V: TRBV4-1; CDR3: ASSLRKTGRYGYT
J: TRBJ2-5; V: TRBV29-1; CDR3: SVEKRPGGWETQY
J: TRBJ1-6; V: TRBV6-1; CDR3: ASSEGQGEGAYNSPLH
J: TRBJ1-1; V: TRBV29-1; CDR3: SVRGLNTEAF
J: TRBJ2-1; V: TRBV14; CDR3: ASSQPGTGVFDEQF
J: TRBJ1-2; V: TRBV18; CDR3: ASSPPARFYGYT
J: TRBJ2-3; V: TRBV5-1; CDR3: ASSRGVAGVSTDTQY
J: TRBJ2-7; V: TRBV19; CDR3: ASRSRESPYEQY
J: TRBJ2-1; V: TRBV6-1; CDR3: AGGRAGNEQF
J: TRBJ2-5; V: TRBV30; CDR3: AWSEQTGPQH
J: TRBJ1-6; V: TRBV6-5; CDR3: ASRTRPTYNSPLH
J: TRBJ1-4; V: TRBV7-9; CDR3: ASSLRWGGGEKLF
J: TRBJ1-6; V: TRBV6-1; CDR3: ASVIGTGYSPLH
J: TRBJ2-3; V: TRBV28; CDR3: ASSTLTSGRDTQY
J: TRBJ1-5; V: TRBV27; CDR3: ASSDRAGGQPQH
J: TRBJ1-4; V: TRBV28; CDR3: ASSLAGGNEKLF
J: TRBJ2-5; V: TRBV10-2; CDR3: ASKATSGNQETQY
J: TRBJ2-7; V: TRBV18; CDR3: ASSPETGSYEQY
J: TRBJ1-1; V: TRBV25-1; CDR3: ASVQGLGEAF
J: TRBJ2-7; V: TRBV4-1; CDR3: ASSHSRLAGAEQY
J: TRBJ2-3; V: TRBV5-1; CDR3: ASTLSGSSTDTQY
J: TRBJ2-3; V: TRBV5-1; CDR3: ASSRSVYSTDTQY
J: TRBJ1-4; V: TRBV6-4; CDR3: ASRPIVGEPTNEKLF
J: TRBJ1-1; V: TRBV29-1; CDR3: SARDRGPTVGDTEAF
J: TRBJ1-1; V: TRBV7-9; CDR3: ASSLVGQGTEAF
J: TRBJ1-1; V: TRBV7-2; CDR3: ASSLATGRLATRPNTEAF
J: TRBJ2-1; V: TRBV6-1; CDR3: ASSDLSGSSYNEQF
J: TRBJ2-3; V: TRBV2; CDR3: ASTLLAATDTQY
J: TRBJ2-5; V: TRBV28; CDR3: ASSPSGRAPY
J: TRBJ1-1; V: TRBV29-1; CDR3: SVSRSDREEAF
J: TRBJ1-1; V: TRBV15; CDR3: ATSRDLGTAAF
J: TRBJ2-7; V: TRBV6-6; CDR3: ASSAPGLPYEQY
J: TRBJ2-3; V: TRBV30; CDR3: AWSRDRGTDTQY
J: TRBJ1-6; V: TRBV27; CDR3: ASSPQGNRNSPLH
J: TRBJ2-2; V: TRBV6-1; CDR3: ASSGESVTGRGGELF
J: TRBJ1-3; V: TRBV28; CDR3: ASTATSGNTIY
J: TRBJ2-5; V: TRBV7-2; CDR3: ASSSIRVQETQY
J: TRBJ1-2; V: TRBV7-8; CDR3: ASSSTGTNRYGYT
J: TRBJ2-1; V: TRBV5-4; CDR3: ASSSWTSRNEQF
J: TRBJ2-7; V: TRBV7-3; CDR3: ASSLIAGYEQY
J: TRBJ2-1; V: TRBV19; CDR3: ASSIVSQGNEQF
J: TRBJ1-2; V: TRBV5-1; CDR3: ASSFGGEVDYT
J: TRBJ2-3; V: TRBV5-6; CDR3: ASSFVGSPQY
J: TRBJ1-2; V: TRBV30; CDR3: AWSAGSLGAYGYT
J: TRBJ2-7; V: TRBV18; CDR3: ASSPGTSGLHEQY
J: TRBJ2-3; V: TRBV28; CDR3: ASSFMTGTLIFTQY
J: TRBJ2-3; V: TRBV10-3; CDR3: AISESISSGITDTQY